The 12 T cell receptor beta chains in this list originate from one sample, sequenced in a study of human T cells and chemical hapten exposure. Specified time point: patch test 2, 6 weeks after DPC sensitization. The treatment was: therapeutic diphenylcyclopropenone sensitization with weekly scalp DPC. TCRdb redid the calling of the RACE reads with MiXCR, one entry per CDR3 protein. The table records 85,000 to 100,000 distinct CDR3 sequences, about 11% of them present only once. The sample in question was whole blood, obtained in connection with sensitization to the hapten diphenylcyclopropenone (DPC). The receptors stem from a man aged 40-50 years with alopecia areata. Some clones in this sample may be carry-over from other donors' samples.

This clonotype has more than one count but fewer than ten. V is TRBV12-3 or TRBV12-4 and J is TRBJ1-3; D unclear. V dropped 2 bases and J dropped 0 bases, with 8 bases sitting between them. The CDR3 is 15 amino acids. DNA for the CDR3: TGTGCCAGCAGTTTACTAGGCTACTCTGGAAACACCATATATTTT. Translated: CASSLLGYSGNTIYF.

In DNA, the CDR3 is TGTGCCAGCAAAGCGGGGGAGTCCTACAATGAGCAGTTCTTC. This translates into CASKAGESYNEQFF. This chain links TRBV6-4 with TRBJ2-1; 8 positions agree with TRBD2. J was trimmed by 1 base and V by 7 bases; bases with no gene match: 3. CDR3 length equals 14 residues. Germline V gene data show CDR1 as MRHNA and CDR2 as SNTAGT.

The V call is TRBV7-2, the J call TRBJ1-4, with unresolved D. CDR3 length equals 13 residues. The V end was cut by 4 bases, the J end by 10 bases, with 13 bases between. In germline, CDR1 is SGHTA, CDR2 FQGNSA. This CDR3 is CASSSTANGKLFF. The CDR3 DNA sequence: TGTGCCAGCAGCTCCACGGCCAACGGAAAACTGTTTTTT.

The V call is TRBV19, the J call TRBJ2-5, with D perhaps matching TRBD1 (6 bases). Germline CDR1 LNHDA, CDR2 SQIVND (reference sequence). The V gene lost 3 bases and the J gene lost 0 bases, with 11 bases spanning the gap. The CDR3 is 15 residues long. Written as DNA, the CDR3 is TGTGCCAGTAGTATCACCGGACAGAACCAAGAGACCCAGTACTTC. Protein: CASSITGQNQETQYF.

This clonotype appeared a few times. DNA for the CDR3: TGCGCCAGCAGCCAAGACAGAGTAGGGCTAGGATTCGATACGCAGTATTTT. Translated, it gives CASSQDRVGLGFDTQYF. The V and J genes are TRBV4-3 and TRBJ2-3, with unresolved D. This CDR3 has 17 amino acids. The germline V gene encodes CDR1 LGHNA and CDR2 YSLEER. V shed 0 bases and J shed 6 bases, with 19 bases lying between them.

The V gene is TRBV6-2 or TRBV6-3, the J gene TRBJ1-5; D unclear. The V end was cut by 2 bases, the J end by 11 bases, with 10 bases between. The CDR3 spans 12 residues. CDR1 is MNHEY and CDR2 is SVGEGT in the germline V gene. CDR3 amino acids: CASSYHPETQHF. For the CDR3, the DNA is TGTGCCAGCAGTTACCACCCTGAGACCCAGCATTTT.

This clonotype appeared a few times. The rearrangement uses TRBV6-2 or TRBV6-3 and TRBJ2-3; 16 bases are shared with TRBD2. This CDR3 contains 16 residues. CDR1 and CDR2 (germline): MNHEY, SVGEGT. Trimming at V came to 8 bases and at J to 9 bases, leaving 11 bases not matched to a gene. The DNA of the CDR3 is TGTGCCAGCCGTTCTCTGGGACTAGCGGGAGGGCAGACGCAGTATTTT. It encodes CASRSLGLAGGQTQYF.

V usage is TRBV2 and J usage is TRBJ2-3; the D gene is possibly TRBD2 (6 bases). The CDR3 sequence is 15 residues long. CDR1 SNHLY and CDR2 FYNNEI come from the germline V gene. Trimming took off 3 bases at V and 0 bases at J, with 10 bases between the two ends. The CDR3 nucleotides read TGTGCCAGCAGTGACCAGCGGGCCAGCACAGATACGCAGTATTTT. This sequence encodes CASSDQRASTDTQYF. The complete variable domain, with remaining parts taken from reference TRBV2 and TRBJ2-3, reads EPEVTQTPSHQVTQMGQEVILRCVPISNHLYFYWYRQILGQKVEFLVSFYNNEISEKSEIFDDQFSVERPDGSNFTLKIRSTKLEDSAMYFCASSDQRASTDTQYFGPGTRLTVL.

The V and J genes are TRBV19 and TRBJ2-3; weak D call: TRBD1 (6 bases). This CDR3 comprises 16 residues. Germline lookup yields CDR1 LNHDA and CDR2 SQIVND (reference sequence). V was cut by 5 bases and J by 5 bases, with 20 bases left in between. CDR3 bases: TGTGCCAGTAGTTTTACGACAGGATCACGCGGAGATACGCAGTATTTT. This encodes CASSFTTGSRGDTQYF.

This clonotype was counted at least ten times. The CDR3 reads CASSSSGGTGANVLTF. The CDR3 region has the DNA TGTGCCAGCAGCTCGTCAGGGGGGACTGGGGCCAACGTCCTGACTTTC. This chain connects TRBV7-2 to TRBJ2-6; TRBD1 is a possible D gene (7 bases). The CDR3 runs to 16 residues. Germline V gene lookup returns CDR1 SGHTA and CDR2 FQGNSA. V lost 4 bases to trimming and J lost 2 bases, with 12 bases between them.

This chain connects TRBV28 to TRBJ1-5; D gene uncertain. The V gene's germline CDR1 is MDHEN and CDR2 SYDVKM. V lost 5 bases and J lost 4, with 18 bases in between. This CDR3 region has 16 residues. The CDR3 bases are TGTGCCAGCAGTCCCGCCCAGGTCTCAGGTAATCAGCCCCAGCATTTT. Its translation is CASSPAQVSGNQPQHF.

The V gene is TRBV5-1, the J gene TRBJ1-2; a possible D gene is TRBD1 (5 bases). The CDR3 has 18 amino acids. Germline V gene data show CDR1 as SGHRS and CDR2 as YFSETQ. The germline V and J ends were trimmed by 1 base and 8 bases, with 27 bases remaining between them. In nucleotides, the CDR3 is TGCGCCAGCAGCTTGATTTTTGGGAATGTCCAGGGAGGAGGCGGCTACACCTTC. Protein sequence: CASSLIFGNVQGGGGYTF. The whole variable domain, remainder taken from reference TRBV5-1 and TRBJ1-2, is KAGVTQTPRYLIKTRGQQVTLSCSPISGHRSVSWYQQTPGQGLQFLFEYFSETQRNKGNFPGRFSGRQFSNSRSEMNVSTLELGDSALYLCASSLIFGNVQGGGGYTFGSGTRLTVV.